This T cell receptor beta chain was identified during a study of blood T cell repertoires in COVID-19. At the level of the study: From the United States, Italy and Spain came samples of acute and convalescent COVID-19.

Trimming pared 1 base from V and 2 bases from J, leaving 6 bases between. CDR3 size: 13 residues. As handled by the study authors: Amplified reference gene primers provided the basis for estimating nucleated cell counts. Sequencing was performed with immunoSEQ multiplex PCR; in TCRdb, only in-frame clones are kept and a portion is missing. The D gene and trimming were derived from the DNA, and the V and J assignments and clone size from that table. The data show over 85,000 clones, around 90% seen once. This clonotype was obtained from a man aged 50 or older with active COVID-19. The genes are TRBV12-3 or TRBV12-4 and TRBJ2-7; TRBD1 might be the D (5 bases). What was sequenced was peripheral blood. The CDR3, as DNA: TGTGCCAGCAGTTTAGGGGGCCCCTACGAGCAGTACTTC. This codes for CASSLGGPYEQYF.